This T cell receptor beta chain was captured by sequencing in a study of blood T cell repertoires in COVID-19. Looking at the study overall: The analysed material was cDNA or gDNA that came from T cells, B-cell-depleted T cells, or PBMCs.

Donors in Cohort 3 counted as recovered after two negative PCRs, clearance, or symptom resolution. Original methodology: It was from reference gene primer amplification that nucleated cell counts were estimated. Sequencing was performed with immunoSEQ multiplex PCR; in TCRdb, only in-frame clones are kept and a portion is missing. The DNA gave D and trimming, while V, J and clone size come from that table. Of under 200,000 clones in the sample, around 92% were seen once. CDR1 is ENHRY and CDR2 is SYGVKD in the germline V gene. The V end lost 11 bases, the J end lost 9 bases, and 6 bases lay between the germline ends. There are 8 residues in the CDR3.

This clonotype originated in a woman aged 18-35 years who had recovered from COVID-19. This chain uses TRBV10-3 with TRBJ2-3; no firm D call. Input material: PBMCs or T cells enriched from blood (not recorded which). The CDR3 DNA follows: TGTGCCTCCGGGACGCAGTATTTT. Its protein is CASGTQYF.